This T cell receptor beta chain was profiled in a study of T cells in localized non-small cell lung cancer. Overall study findings and caveats: An association was observed between higher blood T cell density and longer overall survival. A single tumor region was sequenced, leaving heterogeneity possible. Among the top 100 tumor clones, a median about 57 appeared in adjacent lung. Clonality peaked in uninvolved adjacent lung rather than tumor.

Points on this clone: Its antigen is unidentified.

Libraries were prepared by immunoSEQ multiplex PCR; TCRdb keeps only in-frame clonotypes and omits some of them. This table has tens of thousands of clones, 77% appearing once. V gave up 2 bases and J gave up 1 base, with 12 bases separating them. CDR1 is PRHDT, CDR2 FYEKMQ, per germline (reference sequence). This CDR3 has 15 residues. The sample was peripheral blood, taken before any cancer treatment. The chain employs TRBV13 and TRBJ2-7, with a weak D call TRBD1 (5 bases). The sequence came from a man aged 35 to 69 with stage I squamous cell lung carcinoma. The chain's CDR3 is CASSLNRIKSYEQYF. The CDR3 DNA follows: TGTGCCAGCAGCTTAAACAGGATAAAATCCTACGAGCAGTACTTC. Drawing the rest from reference TRBV13 and TRBJ2-7, the complete variable domain is AAGVIQSPRHLIKEKRETATLKCYPIPRHDTVYWYQQGPGQDPQFLISFYEKMQSDKGSIPDRFSAQQFSDYHSELNMSSLELGDSALYFCASSLNRIKSYEQYFGPGTRLTVT.